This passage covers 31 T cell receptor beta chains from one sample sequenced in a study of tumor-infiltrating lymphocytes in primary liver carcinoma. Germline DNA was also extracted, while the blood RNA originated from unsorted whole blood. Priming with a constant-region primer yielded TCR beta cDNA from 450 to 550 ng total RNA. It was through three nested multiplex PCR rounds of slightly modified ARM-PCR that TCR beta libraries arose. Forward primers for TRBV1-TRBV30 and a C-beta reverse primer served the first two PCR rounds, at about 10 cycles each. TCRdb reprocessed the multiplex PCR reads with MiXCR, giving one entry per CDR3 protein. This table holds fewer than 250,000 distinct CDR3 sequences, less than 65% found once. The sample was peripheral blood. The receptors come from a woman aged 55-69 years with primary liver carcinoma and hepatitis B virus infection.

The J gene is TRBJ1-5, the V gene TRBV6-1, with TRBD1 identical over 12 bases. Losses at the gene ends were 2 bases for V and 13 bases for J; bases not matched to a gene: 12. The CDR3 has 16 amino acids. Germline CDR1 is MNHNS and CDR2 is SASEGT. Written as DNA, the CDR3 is TGTGCCAGCAGTGAATCCGGGACAGGGGGCTCTCGGCCACAGCATTTT. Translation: CASSESGTGGSRPQHF.

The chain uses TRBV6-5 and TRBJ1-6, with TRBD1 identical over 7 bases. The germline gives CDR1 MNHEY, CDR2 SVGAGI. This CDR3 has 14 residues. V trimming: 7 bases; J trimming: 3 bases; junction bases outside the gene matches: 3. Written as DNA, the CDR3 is TGTGCCAGCATGGCAGGGGGCTATAATTCACCCCTCCACTTT. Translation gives CASMAGGYNSPLHF.

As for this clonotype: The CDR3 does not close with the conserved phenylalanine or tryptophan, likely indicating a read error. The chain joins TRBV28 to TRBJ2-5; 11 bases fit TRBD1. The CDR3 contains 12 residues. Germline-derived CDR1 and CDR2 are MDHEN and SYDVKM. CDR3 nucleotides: TGTGTCAGCGGACAGGGGGCAGAGACCCAGTACATC. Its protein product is CVSGQGAETQYI.

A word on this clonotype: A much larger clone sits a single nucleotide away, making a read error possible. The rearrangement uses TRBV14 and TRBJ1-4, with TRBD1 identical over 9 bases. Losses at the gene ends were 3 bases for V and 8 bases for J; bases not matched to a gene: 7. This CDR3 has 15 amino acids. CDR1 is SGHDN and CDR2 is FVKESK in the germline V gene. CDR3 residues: CASSHLDRGYEKLFF. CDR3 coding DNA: TGTGCCAGCAGCCACCTGGACAGGGGATACGAAAAACTGTTTTTT.

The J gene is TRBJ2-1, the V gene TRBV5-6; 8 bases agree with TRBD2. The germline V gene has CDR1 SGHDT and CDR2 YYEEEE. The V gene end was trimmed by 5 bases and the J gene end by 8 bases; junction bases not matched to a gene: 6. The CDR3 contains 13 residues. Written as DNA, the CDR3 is TGTGCCAGCAGTTGGGGACTAGGCGATGAGCAGTTCTTC. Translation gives CASSWGLGDEQFF.

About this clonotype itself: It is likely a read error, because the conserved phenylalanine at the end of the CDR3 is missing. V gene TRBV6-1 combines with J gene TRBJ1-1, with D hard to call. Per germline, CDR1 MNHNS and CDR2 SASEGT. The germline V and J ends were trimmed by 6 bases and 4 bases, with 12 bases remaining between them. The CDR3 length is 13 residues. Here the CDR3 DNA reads TGTGCCAGCAGCCCAAGACAATTCACTGAAGCTTTCCTT. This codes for CASSPRQFTEAFL.

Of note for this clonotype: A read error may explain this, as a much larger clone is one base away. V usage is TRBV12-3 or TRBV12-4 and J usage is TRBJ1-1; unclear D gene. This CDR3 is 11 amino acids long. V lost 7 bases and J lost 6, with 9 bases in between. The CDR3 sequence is CASTHNAEAFF. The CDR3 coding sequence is TGTGCCAGCACCCACAACGCTGAAGCTTTCTTT.

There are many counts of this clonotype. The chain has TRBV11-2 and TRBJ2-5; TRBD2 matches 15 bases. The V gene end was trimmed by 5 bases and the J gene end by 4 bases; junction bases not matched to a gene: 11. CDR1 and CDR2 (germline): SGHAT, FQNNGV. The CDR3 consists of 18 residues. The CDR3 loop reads CASSIGLAGGPRRETQYF. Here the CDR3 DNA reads TGTGCCAGCAGCATCGGACTAGCGGGAGGGCCTCGGCGAGAGACCCAGTACTTC.

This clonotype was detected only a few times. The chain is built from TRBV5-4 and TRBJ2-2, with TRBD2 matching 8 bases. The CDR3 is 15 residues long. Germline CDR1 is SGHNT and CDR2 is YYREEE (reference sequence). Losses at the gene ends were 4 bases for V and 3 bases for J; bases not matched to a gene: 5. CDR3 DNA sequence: TGTGCCAGCAGCGCCGGGACTAGTCACACCGGGGAGCTGTTTTTT. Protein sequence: CASSAGTSHTGELFF.

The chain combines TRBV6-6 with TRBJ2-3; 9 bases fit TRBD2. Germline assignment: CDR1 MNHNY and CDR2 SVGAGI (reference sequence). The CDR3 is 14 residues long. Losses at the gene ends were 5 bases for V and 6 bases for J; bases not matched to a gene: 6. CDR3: CASSMGLAVDTQYF. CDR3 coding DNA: TGTGCCAGCAGTATGGGACTAGCAGTGGATACGCAGTATTTT.

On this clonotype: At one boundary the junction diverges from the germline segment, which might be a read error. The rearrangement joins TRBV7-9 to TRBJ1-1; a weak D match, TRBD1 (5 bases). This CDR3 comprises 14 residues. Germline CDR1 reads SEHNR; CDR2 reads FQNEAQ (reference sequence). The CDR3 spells CANSGPTKGTEAFF. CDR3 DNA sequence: TGTGCCAACAGCGGCCCAACGAAGGGGACTGAAGCTTTCTTT.

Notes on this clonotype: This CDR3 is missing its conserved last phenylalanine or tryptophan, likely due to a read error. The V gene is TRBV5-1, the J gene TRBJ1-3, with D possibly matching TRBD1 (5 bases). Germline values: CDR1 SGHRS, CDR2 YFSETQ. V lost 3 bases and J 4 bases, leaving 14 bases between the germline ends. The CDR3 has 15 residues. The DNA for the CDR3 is TGCGCCAGCAGCTCGACTGGGGGAACCGGAAACACCATATATCTT. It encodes CASSSTGGTGNTIYL.

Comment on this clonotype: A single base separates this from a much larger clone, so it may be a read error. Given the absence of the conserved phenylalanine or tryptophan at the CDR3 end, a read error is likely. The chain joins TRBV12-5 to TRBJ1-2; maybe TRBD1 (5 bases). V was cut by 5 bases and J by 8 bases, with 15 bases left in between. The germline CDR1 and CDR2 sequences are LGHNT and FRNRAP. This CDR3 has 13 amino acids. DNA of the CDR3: TGTGCTAGTGGTCCGTCGGGACGAGGGGGCTACACCCTC. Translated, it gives CASGPSGRGGYTL.

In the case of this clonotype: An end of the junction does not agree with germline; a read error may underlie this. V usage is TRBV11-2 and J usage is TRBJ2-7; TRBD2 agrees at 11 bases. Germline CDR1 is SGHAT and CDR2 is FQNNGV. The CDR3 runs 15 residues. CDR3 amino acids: CTRSPGTSGYYEQYF. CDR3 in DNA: TGTACCAGAAGCCCCGGGACTAGCGGATACTACGAGCAGTACTTC.

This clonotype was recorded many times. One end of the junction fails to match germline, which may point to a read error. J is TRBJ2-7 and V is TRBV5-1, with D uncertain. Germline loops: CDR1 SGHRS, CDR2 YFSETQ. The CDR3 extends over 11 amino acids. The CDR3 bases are TGTGCCAGCAGTGAAGCCTACGAGCAGTACTTC. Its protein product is CASSEAYEQYF.

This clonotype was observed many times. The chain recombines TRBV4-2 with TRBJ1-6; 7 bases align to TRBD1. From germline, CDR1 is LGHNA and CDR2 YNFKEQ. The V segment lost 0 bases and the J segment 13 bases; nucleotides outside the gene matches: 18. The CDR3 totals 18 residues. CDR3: CASSQDPRRQGGLGPLHF. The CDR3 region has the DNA TGTGCCAGCAGCCAAGATCCTCGCCGACAGGGAGGTCTAGGGCCCCTCCACTTT.

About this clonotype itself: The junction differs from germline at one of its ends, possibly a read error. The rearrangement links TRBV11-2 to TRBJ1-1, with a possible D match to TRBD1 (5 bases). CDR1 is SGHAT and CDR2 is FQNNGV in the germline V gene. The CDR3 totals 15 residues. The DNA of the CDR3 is TGTGCCAGTAGCTTTGACAGTTCCTTGAACACTGAAGCTTTCTTT. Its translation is CASSFDSSLNTEAFF.

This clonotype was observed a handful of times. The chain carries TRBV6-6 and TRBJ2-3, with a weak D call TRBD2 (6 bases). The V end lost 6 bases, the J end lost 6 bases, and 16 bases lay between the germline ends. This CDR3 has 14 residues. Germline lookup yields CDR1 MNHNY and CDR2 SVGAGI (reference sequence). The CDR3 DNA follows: TGTGCCAGCAGCTCAGGGAGGAACCGGGATACGCAGTATTTT. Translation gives CASSSGRNRDTQYF.

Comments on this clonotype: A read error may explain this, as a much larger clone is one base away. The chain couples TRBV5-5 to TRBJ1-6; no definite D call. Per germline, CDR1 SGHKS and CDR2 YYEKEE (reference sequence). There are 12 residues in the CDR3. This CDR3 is CASRLHNSPLHF. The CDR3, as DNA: TGTGCCAGCCGCTTGCATAATTCACCCCTCCACTTT.

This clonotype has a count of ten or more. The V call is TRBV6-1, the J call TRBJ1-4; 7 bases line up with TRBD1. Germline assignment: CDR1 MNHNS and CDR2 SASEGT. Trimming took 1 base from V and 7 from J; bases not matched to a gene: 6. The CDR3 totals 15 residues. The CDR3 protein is CASSEVNRGAEKLFF. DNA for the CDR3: TGTGCCAGCAGTGAAGTTAACAGGGGAGCTGAAAAACTGTTTTTT.

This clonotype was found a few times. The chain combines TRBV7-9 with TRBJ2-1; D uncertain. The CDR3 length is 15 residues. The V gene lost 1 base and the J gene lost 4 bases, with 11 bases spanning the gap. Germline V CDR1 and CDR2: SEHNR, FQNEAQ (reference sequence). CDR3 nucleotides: TGTGCCAGCAGCTTAGTTAGATCCACTTACAATGAGCAGTTCTTC. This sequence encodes CASSLVRSTYNEQFF.

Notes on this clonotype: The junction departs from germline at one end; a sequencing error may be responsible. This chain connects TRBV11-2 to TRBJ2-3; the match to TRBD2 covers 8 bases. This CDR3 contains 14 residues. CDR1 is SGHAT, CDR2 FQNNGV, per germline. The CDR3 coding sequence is TGTGCCAGCAGCAAGGGACTAGTGGGAGATACACAGTATTTT. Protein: CASSKGLVGDTQYF. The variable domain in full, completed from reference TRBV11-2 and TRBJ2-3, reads EAGVAQSPRYKIIEKRQSVAFWCNPISGHATLYWYQQILGQGPKLLIQFQNNGVVDDSQLPKDRFSAERLKGVDSTLKIQPAKLEDSAVYLCASSKGLVGDTQYFGPGTRLTVL.

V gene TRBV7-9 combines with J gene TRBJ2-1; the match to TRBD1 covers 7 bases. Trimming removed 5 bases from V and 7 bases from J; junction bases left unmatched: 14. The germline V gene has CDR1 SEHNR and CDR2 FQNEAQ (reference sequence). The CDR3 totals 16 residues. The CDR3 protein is CASSLRTGAPVNEQFF. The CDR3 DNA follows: TGTGCCAGCAGCCTACGGACAGGCGCCCCCGTAAATGAGCAGTTCTTC.

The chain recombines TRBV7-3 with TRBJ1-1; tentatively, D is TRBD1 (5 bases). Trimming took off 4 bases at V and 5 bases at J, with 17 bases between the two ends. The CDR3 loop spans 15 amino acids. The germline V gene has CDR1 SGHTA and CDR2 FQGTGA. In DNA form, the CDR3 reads TGTGCCAGCAGCTCCAACCCGGGGGGTAGGACTGAAGCTTTCTTT. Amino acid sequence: CASSSNPGGRTEAFF.

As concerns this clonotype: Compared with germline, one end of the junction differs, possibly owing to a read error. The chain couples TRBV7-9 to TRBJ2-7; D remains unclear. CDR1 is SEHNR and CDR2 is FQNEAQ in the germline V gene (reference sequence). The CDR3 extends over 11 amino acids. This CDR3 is CVSSFNYEQYF. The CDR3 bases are TGTGTCAGCAGCTTTAACTACGAGCAGTACTTC.

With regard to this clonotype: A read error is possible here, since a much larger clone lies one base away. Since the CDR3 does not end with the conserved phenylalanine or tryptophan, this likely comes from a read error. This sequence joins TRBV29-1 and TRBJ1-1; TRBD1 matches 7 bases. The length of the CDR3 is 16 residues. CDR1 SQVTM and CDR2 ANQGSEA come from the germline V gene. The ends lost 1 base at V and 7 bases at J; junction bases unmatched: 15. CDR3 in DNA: TGCAGCGTTGAAGTTAGGGGGCGTATAAGAAATGTTGAAGCTTTCCTT. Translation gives CSVEVRGRIRNVEAFL.

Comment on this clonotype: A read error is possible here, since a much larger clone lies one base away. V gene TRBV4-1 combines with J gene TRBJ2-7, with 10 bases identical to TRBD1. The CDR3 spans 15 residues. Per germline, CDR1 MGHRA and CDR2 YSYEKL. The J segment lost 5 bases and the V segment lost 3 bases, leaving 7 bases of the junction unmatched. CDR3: CASSHPLGQGNEQYF. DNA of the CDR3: TGCGCCAGCAGCCACCCTCTGGGACAGGGGAACGAGCAGTACTTC.

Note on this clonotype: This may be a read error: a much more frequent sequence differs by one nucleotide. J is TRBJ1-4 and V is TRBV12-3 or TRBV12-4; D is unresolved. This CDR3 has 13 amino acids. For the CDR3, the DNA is TGTACCAGCAGTTTAGTAATGTTCGGGCCACAGTTTTTT. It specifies CTSSLVMFGPQFF.

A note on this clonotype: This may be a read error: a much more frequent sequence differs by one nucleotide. In DNA form, the CDR3 reads TGTGCCAGCAGCCTGAAACCGGAAGGGAATCAGCCCCAGTATTTT. Translated, it gives CASSLKPEGNQPQYF. This chain joins TRBV6-5 and TRBJ1-5; no definite D call. The assigned J gene may be wrong: the sequence end matches TRBJ2-3 better. CDR3 length: 15 residues. Germline values: CDR1 MNHEY, CDR2 SVGAGI.

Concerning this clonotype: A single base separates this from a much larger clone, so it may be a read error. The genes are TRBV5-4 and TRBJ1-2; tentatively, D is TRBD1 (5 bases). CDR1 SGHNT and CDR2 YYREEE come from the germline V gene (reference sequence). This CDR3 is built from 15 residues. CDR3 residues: CASSLEREWRGGYIF. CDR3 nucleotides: TGTGCCAGCAGCTTGGAACGGGAATGGAGGGGAGGCTACATCTTC.

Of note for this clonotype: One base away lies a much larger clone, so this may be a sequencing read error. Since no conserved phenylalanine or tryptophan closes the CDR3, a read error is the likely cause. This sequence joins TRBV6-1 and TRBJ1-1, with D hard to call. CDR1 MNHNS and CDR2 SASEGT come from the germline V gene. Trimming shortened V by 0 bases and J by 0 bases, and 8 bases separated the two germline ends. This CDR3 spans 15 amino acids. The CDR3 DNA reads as TGTGCCAGCAGTGAAGCGTGGGGAATGAACACTGAAGCTTTCTCT. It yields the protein CASSEAWGMNTEAFS.